Below, 3 T cell receptor beta chains from the same sample are listed, as sequenced in a study of T cells in Graves' hyperthyroidism and ophthalmopathy. It was RNA transcripts that yielded the amplified TCR beta CDR3 regions. The HTBI primer set served for first-round RT-PCR of the TCR CDR3. TCRdb re-derived calls from the multiplex PCR reads in MiXCR, one entry per CDR3 protein. Here the sample spans 500,000 to 750,000 distinct CDR3 sequences, approximately 14% being singletons. Source material: blood. These receptors all come from a woman younger than 35 with Graves' ophthalmopathy.

This clonotype has at least ten counts. Sequence at one end of the junction differs from germline and may be a read error. The chain carries TRBV5-1 and TRBJ2-1; D ambiguous. This CDR3 has 14 amino acids. CDR1 and CDR2 (germline): SGHRS, YFSETQ. CDR3 in DNA: TGTGCCAGCAGCTCCGATATTCCATACGGTGAGCAGTTCTTC. As protein: CASSSDIPYGEQFF.

This clonotype was detected ten times or more. The rearrangement links TRBV7-6 to TRBJ2-2; D is unresolved. The CDR3 has 16 residues. CDR1 SGHVS and CDR2 FNYEAQ come from the germline V gene. V lost 6 bases and J 4 bases, leaving 18 bases between the germline ends. The CDR3 here is CASSSGPTLATGELFF. In DNA form, the CDR3 reads TGTGCCAGCAGTTCAGGCCCAACCCTTGCCACCGGGGAGCTGTTTTTT.

The V gene is TRBV2, the J gene TRBJ2-1, with TRBD1 matching 7 bases. The CDR3 has 14 amino acids. CDR1 and CDR2 from the germline V gene are SNHLY and FYNNEI. The trim removed 4 bases at V and 7 bases at J, leaving 7 bases unmatched. For the CDR3, the DNA is TGTGCCAGCAGTGGCAGGGGGATTCTAAATGAGCAGTTCTTC. Its protein product is CASSGRGILNEQFF.